This passage covers 11 T cell receptor beta chains from one sample sequenced in a study of CD4 T cells in relation to SARS-CoV-2 and coronaviruses. Method: immunoSEQ multiplex PCR; TCRdb's copy keeps in-frame clones and lacks some. The sample carries about 35,000 clones, about 86% recorded once. No cognate antigen is known for these TCRs. Sequenced input: naive CD4+ T cells from PBMCs, cultured in vitro. Subset: naive CD4+ T cells isolated by negative enrichment. The receptor set was obtained from an adult with COVID-19.

The V call is TRBV6-5, the J call TRBJ2-1, with 12 bases matching TRBD2. The CDR3 has 15 residues. Germline loops: CDR1 MNHEY, CDR2 SVGAGI. V dropped 5 bases and J dropped 4; count of bases not matched to a gene: 3. The CDR3 here is CASSPGLAGYNEQFF. The CDR3 region has the DNA TGTGCCAGCAGTCCGGGACTAGCGGGTTACAATGAGCAGTTCTTC.

V gene TRBV6-2 or TRBV6-3 combines with J gene TRBJ2-6; weak D call: TRBD1 (6 bases). This CDR3 has 15 amino acids. Between the trimmed V and J ends, which lost 2 bases and 1 base, there was a span of 6 bases. Per the germline V gene, CDR1 is MNHEY and CDR2 is SVGEGT. This CDR3 reads CASSYRGSGANVLTF. The CDR3 DNA follows: TGTGCCAGCAGTTACAGGGGGTCTGGGGCCAACGTCCTGACTTTC.

The DNA for the CDR3 is TGTGCCACCAGCTATGGCAGGGATGGTGAGCAGTTCTTC. Protein product: CATSYGRDGEQFF. This sequence joins TRBV15 and TRBJ2-1; tentatively, D is TRBD1 (5 bases). V was trimmed by 5 bases and J by 9 bases, leaving 14 bases between them. The CDR3 sequence is 13 residues long. Germline-derived CDR1 and CDR2 are LNHNV and YYDKDF (reference sequence). Together with reference TRBV15 and TRBJ2-1, the CDR3 gives the full variable domain: DAMVIQNPRYQVTQFGKPVTLSCSQTLNHNVMYWYQQKSSQAPKLLFHYYDKDFNNEADTPDNFQSRRPNTSFCFLDIRSPGLGDTAMYLCATSYGRDGEQFFGPGTRLTVL.

The chain uses TRBV28 and TRBJ2-1; 10 nucleotides match TRBD2. The germline V gene has CDR1 MDHEN and CDR2 SYDVKM. The CDR3 has 17 amino acids. Germline trimming cut 6 bases from V and 0 bases from J; bases unmatched to any gene: 8. The CDR3 DNA is TGTGCCAGCAGGCCGGGACTAGCGCCAAGCTCCTACAATGAGCAGTTCTTC. Translation: CASRPGLAPSSYNEQFF.

This clone appeared a few times. The chain joins TRBV28 to TRBJ1-2, with a weak D call TRBD1 (6 bases). This CDR3 contains 14 residues. The V end was cut by 3 bases, the J end by 2 bases, with 10 bases between. Germline values: CDR1 MDHEN, CDR2 SYDVKM. In DNA form, the CDR3 reads TGTGCCAGCAGTTTGGGGGCAGGAAACTATGGCTACACCTTC. Protein product: CASSLGAGNYGYTF.

This clone was counted only a few times. The rearrangement links TRBV7-3 to TRBJ1-1; a weak D match, TRBD1 (6 bases). V was trimmed by 5 bases and J by 2 bases, leaving 9 bases between them. Germline V CDR1 and CDR2: SGHTA, FQGTGA. This CDR3 region has 13 residues. The CDR3 region has the DNA TGTGCCAGCAGCCGGACAGCAAACACTGAAGCTTTCTTT. Its protein is CASSRTANTEAFF.

This chain connects TRBV5-8 to TRBJ2-3; possible D gene TRBD2, 7 bases. There are 15 residues in the CDR3. Per germline, CDR1 SGHTS and CDR2 YDEGEE. The V and J ends lost 2 bases and 2 bases respectively, with 12 bases between them. CDR3 nucleotides: TGTGCCAGCAGCTTACGGGGGGACAACACAGATACGCAGTATTTT. It is translated as CASSLRGDNTDTQYF. The full variable domain, in which reference TRBV5-8 and TRBJ2-3 provide the parts outside the CDR3, is EAGVTQSPTHLIKTRGQQATLRCSPISGHTSVYWYQQALGLGLQFLLWYDEGEERNRGNFPPRFSGRQFPNYSSELNVNALELEDSALYLCASSLRGDNTDTQYFGPGTRLTVL.

The table lists this clone with a few counts. V gene TRBV7-9 combines with J gene TRBJ2-1; a weak D match, TRBD1 (6 bases). Trimming removed 5 bases from V and 15 bases from J, with 17 bases in between. CDR1 is SEHNR and CDR2 is FQNEAQ in the germline V gene (reference sequence). CDR3 length: 12 amino acids. The DNA for the CDR3 is TGTGCCAGCAGCCTCAACGCCGGGACATTGTTCTTC. Protein product: CASSLNAGTLFF. Complete variable domain (other parts from reference TRBV7-9 and TRBJ2-1): DTGVSQNPRHKITKRGQNVTFRCDPISEHNRLYWYRQTLGQGPEFLTYFQNEAQLEKSRLLSDRFSAERPKGSFSTLEIQRTEQGDSAMYLCASSLNAGTLFFGPGTRLTVL.

The chain couples TRBV7-6 to TRBJ2-7, with TRBD2 matching 7 bases. Trimming took 2 bases from V and 2 from J; bases not matched to a gene: 6. CDR1 is SGHVS, CDR2 FNYEAQ, per germline. This CDR3 comprises 15 residues. DNA of the CDR3: TGTGCCAGCAGCTTAAATACGGGAGGTCCCTACGAGCAGTACTTC. Its protein is CASSLNTGGPYEQYF.

The gene calls are TRBV11-2 and TRBJ2-5; 8 nucleotides line up with TRBD1. Germline V CDR1 and CDR2: SGHAT, FQNNGV. The CDR3 runs to 18 residues. J was trimmed by 0 bases and V by 5 bases; bases with no gene match: 14. CDR3 sequence (DNA): TGTGCCAGCAGCGTAGGCGCCAGGGGGCCTTCGTACCAAGAGACCCAGTACTTC. Translation: CASSVGARGPSYQETQYF.

The J gene is TRBJ1-2, the V gene TRBV5-5, with TRBD1 matching over 8 bases. Looked up from germline, CDR1 is SGHKS and CDR2 is YYEKEE (reference sequence). V lost 1 base and J lost 1; bases outside the gene matches: 3. The CDR3 is made up of 15 amino acids. As DNA, the CDR3 is TGTGCCAGCAGCTTGCAGGGGGCGAATAACTATGGCTACACCTTC. Residues: CASSLQGANNYGYTF.